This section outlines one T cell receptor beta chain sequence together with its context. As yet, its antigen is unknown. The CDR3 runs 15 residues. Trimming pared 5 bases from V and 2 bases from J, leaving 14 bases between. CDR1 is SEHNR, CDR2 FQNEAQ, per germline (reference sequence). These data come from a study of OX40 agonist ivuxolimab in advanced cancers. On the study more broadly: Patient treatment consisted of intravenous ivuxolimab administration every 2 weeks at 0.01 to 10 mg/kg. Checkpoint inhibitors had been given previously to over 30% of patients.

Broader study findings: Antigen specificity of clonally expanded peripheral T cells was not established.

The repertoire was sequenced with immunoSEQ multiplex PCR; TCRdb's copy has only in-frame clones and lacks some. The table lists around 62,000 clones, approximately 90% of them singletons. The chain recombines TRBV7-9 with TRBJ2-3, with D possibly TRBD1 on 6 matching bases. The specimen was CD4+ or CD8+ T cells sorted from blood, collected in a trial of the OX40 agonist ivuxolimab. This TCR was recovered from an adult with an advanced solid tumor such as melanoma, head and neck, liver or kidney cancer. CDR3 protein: CASSQQGVDTDTQYF. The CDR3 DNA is TGTGCCAGCAGCCAACAGGGCGTGGACACAGATACGCAGTATTTT.